This T cell receptor beta chain was recorded in a study of cytomegalovirus exposure and HLA in healthy donors. Findings of the study overall: Most TCR sequences showed up rarely, but some public TCRs showed up in many donors.

Healthy bone marrow donors formed the donor group. The PCR had 60 Vbeta and 13 Jbeta primers. Here immunoSEQ multiplex PCR was the method, and the copy in TCRdb shows in-frame clones only, minus some. The data show about 210,000 clones, roughly 79% seen once. This clone came up once. As yet, its antigen is unknown. The source material was PBMCs. This clonotype was sampled from a male donor in good health and CMV-seronegative.

CDR3 in amino acids: CASRGAGKYNEQFF. The DNA for the CDR3 is TGTGCCAGCAGAGGGGCAGGGAAGTACAATGAGCAGTTCTTC. The chain couples TRBV27 to TRBJ2-1; D may be TRBD1 (5 bases). This CDR3 contains 14 residues. Trimming pared 6 bases from V and 4 bases from J, leaving 13 bases between. Germline lookup yields CDR1 MNHEY and CDR2 SMNVEV (reference sequence).